The 7 T cell receptor beta chains listed next were all sequenced from one sample in a study of blood T cell repertoires in COVID-19. The assay was immunoSEQ multiplex PCR, and TCRdb's table has in-frame clones only and misses some. The table lists about 140,000 clones, around nine tenths of them singletons. Sequencing used peripheral blood. The receptors come from a woman between 45 and 65 years old with acute or convalescent COVID-19.

The rearrangement joins TRBV5-4 to TRBJ2-7; 7 nucleotides align to TRBD2. J lost 4 bases, V lost 4 bases, and 5 bases had no gene match. The CDR3 extends over 13 amino acids. The germline V gene encodes CDR1 SGHNT and CDR2 YYREEE (reference sequence). The DNA of the CDR3 is TGTGCCAGCAGCCCCGGACTAGGTTACGAGCAGTACTTC. Protein product: CASSPGLGYEQYF.

The rearrangement links TRBV28 to TRBJ2-3; D possibly corresponds to TRBD2 (6 bases). V gave up 3 bases and J gave up 1 base, with 17 bases separating them. Germline V lookup: CDR1 MDHEN, CDR2 SYDVKM. CDR3 size: 17 residues. As DNA, the CDR3 is TGTGCCAGCAGTTTGGGTCTTAGTGGCGGGGGCACAGATACGCAGTATTTT. It is translated as CASSLGLSGGGTDTQYF.

There are a few counts of this clone. This chain connects TRBV10-3 to TRBJ2-3, with 7 positions matching TRBD1. The CDR3 has 14 residues. Germline CDR1 ENHRY, CDR2 SYGVKD. Trimming removed 10 bases from V and 6 bases from J; junction bases left unmatched: 13. The CDR3 sequence is CANRDSITGDTQYF. CDR3 coding DNA: TGTGCCAACCGGGACAGTATAACCGGGGATACGCAGTATTTT.

The chain combines TRBV7-3 with TRBJ2-7; no clear D gene. The CDR3 has 15 residues. With 3 bases removed from V and 0 bases from J, the gap between germline ends came to 12 bases. Germline CDR1 is SGHTA and CDR2 is FQGTGA. Here the CDR3 reads CASSLGYGVSYEQYF. The CDR3 region has the DNA TGTGCCAGCAGCTTGGGTTACGGAGTCTCCTACGAGCAGTACTTC.

This clone was seen just once. The chain has TRBV13 and TRBJ1-2; D perhaps matches TRBD1 (5 bases). Germline V lookup: CDR1 PRHDT, CDR2 FYEKMQ (reference sequence). V was shortened by 0 bases and J by 7 bases, with 6 bases between the two germline ends. The CDR3 sequence is 12 residues long. The CDR3 loop reads CASSLGTAGYTF. For the CDR3, the DNA is TGTGCCAGCAGCTTAGGGACAGCTGGCTACACCTTC.

The table lists this clone with a few counts. J is TRBJ2-1 and V is TRBV7-2; 9 positions agree with TRBD2. The CDR3 is 15 amino acids. The junction had 12 bases not matched to a gene; V was cut back by 1 base and J by 14 bases. Germline V gene sequence: CDR1 SGHTA, CDR2 FQGNSA. The CDR3 here is CASSLDGHGGRDKFF. The CDR3 coding sequence is TGTGCCAGCAGCTTAGACGGCCACGGCGGGAGGGATAAGTTCTTC.

The chain joins TRBV6-5 to TRBJ1-1; unclear D gene. CDR1 and CDR2 (germline): MNHEY, SVGAGI. The V and J ends lost 11 bases and 10 bases respectively, with 17 bases between them. The CDR3 consists of 11 residues. CDR3 residues: CAGWASSRAFF. In nucleotides, the CDR3 is TGTGCCGGATGGGCCTCCTCGAGAGCTTTCTTT.